The present T cell receptor beta chain was sequenced within a study of T cell responses to AZD1222 COVID-19 vaccine. Overall study: Both about-4-week and about-12-week second-dose recipients were combined.

A word on this clone: The antigen is not known.

Study-wide results and limits: No repertoire was sampled before or during the peak T cell response, only after it. Clonal diversity was possibly underestimated, and white British individuals and females predominated among donors. Only a handful of AZD1222 recipients were seropositive at baseline.

Germline V gene data show CDR1 as MNHEY and CDR2 as SVGAGI. The CDR3 runs to 14 residues. V dropped 2 bases and J dropped 13 bases, with 15 bases sitting between them. Using immunoSEQ multiplex PCR, the repertoire was profiled, and TCRdb retains in-frame clones only, with some absent. The sample carries 95,000 to 100,000 clones, approximately 90% recorded once. The input for sequencing was peripheral blood, taken on day 0 of AZD1222 vaccination. This chain connects TRBV6-5 to TRBJ1-6; no definite D call. This receptor was taken from an adult in good health. The CDR3: CASSYPALGSPLHF. The CDR3 region has the DNA TGTGCCAGCAGTTACCCAGCCCTCGGTTCGCCCCTCCACTTT.